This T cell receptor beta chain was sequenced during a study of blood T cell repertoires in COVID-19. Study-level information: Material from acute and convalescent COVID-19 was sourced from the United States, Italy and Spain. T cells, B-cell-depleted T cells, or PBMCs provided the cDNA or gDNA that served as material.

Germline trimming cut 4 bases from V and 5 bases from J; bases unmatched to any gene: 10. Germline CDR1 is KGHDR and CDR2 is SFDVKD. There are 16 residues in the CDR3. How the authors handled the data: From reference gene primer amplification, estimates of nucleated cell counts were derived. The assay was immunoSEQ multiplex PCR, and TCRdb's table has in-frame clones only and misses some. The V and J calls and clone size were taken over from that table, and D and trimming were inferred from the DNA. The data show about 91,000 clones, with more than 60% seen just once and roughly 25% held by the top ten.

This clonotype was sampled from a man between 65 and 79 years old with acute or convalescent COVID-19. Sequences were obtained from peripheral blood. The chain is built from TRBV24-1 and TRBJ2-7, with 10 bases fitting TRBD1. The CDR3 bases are TGTGCCACCAGTGACCCCCTAGGGACAGGGGTCCACGAGCAGTACTTC. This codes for CATSDPLGTGVHEQYF.